The clone carrying this TCR beta chain was picked up many times. Molecular barcoded adaptors covering alpha/delta and beta/gamma chains were used on 400 to 450 ng RNA. TCRdb used MiXCR to reprocess the reads, holding one entry per CDR3 protein. Of over 90,000 distinct CDR3 sequences in the sample, 20% to 25% were seen once. The entry originates in a study of read filtering for tumor transcriptome and immune sequencing. Overall study context: Whole-transcriptome libraries were prepared after DNase treatment. Per sample, TCR-region reads ranged about 3.5 to 11 million by IR-seq, roughly 85 to 1,400 by RNA-seq.

V was trimmed by 4 bases and J by 9 bases, leaving 17 bases between them. The V gene's germline CDR1 is SGDLS and CDR2 YYNGEE. The CDR3 runs 13 residues. The chain carries TRBV9 and TRBJ2-7, with D perhaps matching TRBD1 (8 bases). This clonotype was sampled from a donor aged 40 or older with multiple myeloma. The sequenced sample consisted of a population of CD138-negative cells sorted from bone marrow. DNA of the CDR3: TGTGCCAGCAGCCCTGGACAGGGAGGGAGGCAGTACTTC. Translated: CASSPGQGGRQYF. The full variable domain, in which reference TRBV9 and TRBJ2-7 provide the parts outside the CDR3, is DSGVTQTPKHLITATGQRVTLRCSPRSGDLSVYWYQQSLDQGLQFLIQYYNGEERAKGNILERFSAQQFPDLHSELNLSSLELGDSALYFCASSPGQGGRQYFGPGTRLTVT.